These 17 T cell receptor beta chains were all obtained from the same sample, sequenced in a study of blood T cells in healthy people across ages. The authors ran a second PCR of about 7 to 12 cycles using a sample-barcoded 5' primer and a J-beta primer mix. TCRdb itself ran the 5' RACE reads through MiXCR, one entry per CDR3 protein. The sample contains around 820,000 distinct CDR3 sequences, about 25% of which appear only once. This sample also appeared in a second study, on T cells of mothers and their children.

Sequencing used blood. The source is a boy between 10 and 17 years old in good health.

This clonotype was recorded a few times. The V and J genes are TRBV25-1 and TRBJ2-5; either TRBD1 or TRBD2 may supply D (5 bases each). The CDR3 is made up of 15 amino acids. The V and J ends lost 5 bases and 2 bases respectively, with 15 bases between them. Germline lookup yields CDR1 MGHDK and CDR2 SYGVNS. The CDR3 loop reads CASSLFGAIQETQYF. The CDR3 coding sequence is TGTGCCAGCAGTCTTTTCGGGGCGATACAAGAGACCCAGTACTTC.

This clonotype was counted only a few times. A junction end diverges from the germline sequence, so it may reflect a read error. The chain employs TRBV24-1 and TRBJ2-2; 9 nucleotides match TRBD1. Germline V lookup: CDR1 KGHDR, CDR2 SFDVKD. The CDR3 runs 16 residues. Here the CDR3 reads CATSDLRQGDTGELFF. The CDR3 DNA is TGCGCCACCAGTGATTTGAGACAGGGGGACACCGGGGAGCTGTTTTTT.

This clonotype was observed a few times. This chain links TRBV4-1 with TRBJ2-1; 7 bases align to TRBD1. The V gene end was trimmed by 7 bases and the J gene end by 0 bases; junction bases not matched to a gene: 9. Looked up from germline, CDR1 is MGHRA and CDR2 is YSYEKL. The CDR3 spans 16 residues. The CDR3 coding sequence is TGCGCCAGCAACACAGGGGCGCGGAGCTCCTACAATGAGCAGTTCTTC. It encodes CASNTGARSSYNEQFF.

Turning to this clonotype: The junction does not match germline at one end; this may be a read error. This chain connects TRBV18 to TRBJ2-7; 8 bases align to TRBD1. CDR1 and CDR2 from the germline V gene are KGHSH and LQKENI. The CDR3 runs to 15 residues. CDR3 DNA: TGTGCCAGCTCGCCACCGGACAGGGCGACCTACGAGCAGTACTTC. It specifies CASSPPDRATYEQYF.

In its sample, this clonotype was seen a few times. This chain connects TRBV5-1 to TRBJ1-6; 8 bases align to TRBD1. The CDR3 consists of 14 residues. Germline trimming cut 2 bases from V and 7 bases from J; bases unmatched to any gene: 2. The germline V gene encodes CDR1 SGHRS and CDR2 YFSETQ. CDR3 sequence (DNA): TGCGCCAGCAGCTTTCAGGGGGCGAATTCACCCCTCCACTTT. Its protein product is CASSFQGANSPLHF.

This clonotype was seen a few times. The CDR3 spells CAISGDNSYEQYF. In DNA form, the CDR3 reads TGTGCCATCAGTGGAGACAACTCCTACGAGCAGTACTTC. The chain combines TRBV10-3 with TRBJ2-7, with D unclear. In germline, CDR1 is ENHRY, CDR2 SYGVKD. The CDR3 runs 13 residues. V was cut by 4 bases and J by 0 bases, with 7 bases left in between.

In this sample, this clonotype turned up a few times. The chain is built from TRBV7-9 and TRBJ1-4; TRBD1 agrees at 11 bases. Germline V lookup: CDR1 SEHNR, CDR2 FQNEAQ (reference sequence). V was clipped by 0 bases and J by 7 bases; unmatched bases: 4. The CDR3 extends over 16 amino acids. CDR3 nucleotides: TGTGCCAGCAGCTTAGCCCCCGGGACAGGGGGTGAAAAACTGTTTTTT. It is translated as CASSLAPGTGGEKLFF.

V gene TRBV6-2 or TRBV6-3 combines with J gene TRBJ2-5; maybe TRBD1 (6 bases). The J call may be incorrect, as the DNA end agrees better with TRBJ2-1. The CDR3 has 14 residues. From germline, CDR1 is MNHEY and CDR2 SVGEGT. The CDR3 nucleotides are TGTGCCAGCAGTCCCCGAACAGGGACGAATGAGCAGTTCTTC. Its translation is CASSPRTGTNEQFF.

This clonotype was recorded a few times. V and J are TRBV7-2 and TRBJ2-5; D might be TRBD1 or TRBD2, each matching 6 bases. This CDR3 is 15 amino acids long. The germline V gene has CDR1 SGHTA and CDR2 FQGNSA. Trimming took 5 bases from V and 3 from J, leaving 16 bases between them. This CDR3 reads CASSETGRSEETQYF. CDR3 bases: TGTGCCAGCAGCGAAACAGGGAGGTCTGAAGAGACCCAGTACTTC.

The chain employs TRBV7-9 and TRBJ1-2; D call uncertain. Germline V lookup: CDR1 SEHNR, CDR2 FQNEAQ (reference sequence). Trimming removed 3 bases from V and 0 bases from J, with 17 bases in between. There are 17 residues in the CDR3. Here the CDR3 DNA reads TGTGCCAGCAGCTTGATGGCGAGCTGGACGACTAACTATGGCTACACCTTC. Residues: CASSLMASWTTNYGYTF.

The table lists this clonotype with many counts. This rearrangement joins TRBV28 to TRBJ2-3; 7 bases match TRBD1. The trim removed 5 bases at V and 2 bases at J, leaving 13 bases unmatched. The CDR3 loop spans 17 amino acids. Germline V lookup: CDR1 MDHEN, CDR2 SYDVKM. For the CDR3, the DNA is TGTGCCAGCAGTCCATTAGATGACAGGGACAACACAGATACGCAGTATTTT. Translating gives CASSPLDDRDNTDTQYF. Full variable domain (missing parts from reference TRBV28 and TRBJ2-3): DVKVTQSSRYLVKRTGEKVFLECVQDMDHENMFWYRQDPGLGLRLIYFSYDVKMKEKGDIPEGYSVSREKKERFSLILESASTNQTSMYLCASSPLDDRDNTDTQYFGPGTRLTVL.

Points on this clonotype: The junction shows a germline mismatch at one end, possibly a read error. This rearrangement joins TRBV6-2 or TRBV6-3 to TRBJ2-7; TRBD1 or TRBD2 may be the D gene (5 bases each). Germline loops: CDR1 MNHEY, CDR2 SVGEGT. CDR3 size: 12 residues. In DNA, the CDR3 is TGTGCCAGCAGACCTCGGGGCTACGAGCGGTACTTC. This encodes CASRPRGYERYF.

This clonotype has just a few counts. This rearrangement joins TRBV4-2 to TRBJ2-5; 10 nucleotides match TRBD2. Germline V gene lookup returns CDR1 LGHNA and CDR2 YNFKEQ. The CDR3 loop spans 17 amino acids. Trimming at V came to 0 bases and at J to 3 bases, leaving 7 bases not matched to a gene. CDR3 sequence: CASSQDLAGGLKETQYF. DNA of the CDR3: TGTGCCAGCAGCCAAGATTTAGCGGGAGGATTAAAAGAGACCCAGTACTTC.

This clonotype was seen a few times. This rearrangement joins TRBV5-6 to TRBJ2-5, with a tentative D call TRBD2 (6 bases). CDR1 and CDR2 (germline): SGHDT, YYEEEE. Trimming took 0 bases from V and 7 from J, leaving 13 bases between them. The CDR3 has 14 residues. The CDR3 DNA reads as TGTGCCAGCAGCTTGGATCGGCAGGGAGGGACCCAGTACTTC. This gives the protein CASSLDRQGGTQYF.

This clonotype has just a few counts. The V call is TRBV12-3 or TRBV12-4, the J call TRBJ1-2; 7 bases are a match to TRBD1. The CDR3 runs 14 residues. The CDR3 reads CASTEGQTLYGYTF. The CDR3 coding sequence is TGTGCTTCGACGGAGGGACAGACCCTTTATGGCTACACCTTC.

As regards this clonotype: This sequence may be a read error, since a much larger clone differs from it by one base. The rearrangement uses TRBV20-1 and TRBJ2-7, with 9 bases aligning to TRBD1. V was clipped by 1 base and J by 6 bases; unmatched bases: 7. The CDR3 totals 14 residues. Per the germline V gene, CDR1 is DFQATT and CDR2 is SNEGSKA (reference sequence). The CDR3 sequence: CSARGTGEVGEQYF. The CDR3 DNA is TGCAGTGCTAGAGGGACAGGGGAAGTAGGCGAGCAGTACTTC.

This clonotype has a handful of counts. The rearrangement uses TRBV6-5 and TRBJ1-3; D perhaps matches TRBD1 (6 bases). V was clipped by 10 bases and J by 4 bases, with 11 bases between them. The CDR3 is 12 amino acids. CDR1 is MNHEY, CDR2 SVGAGI, per germline. CDR3: CATGVGGNTIYF. CDR3 DNA: TGTGCCACAGGGGTTGGAGGAAACACCATATATTTT.